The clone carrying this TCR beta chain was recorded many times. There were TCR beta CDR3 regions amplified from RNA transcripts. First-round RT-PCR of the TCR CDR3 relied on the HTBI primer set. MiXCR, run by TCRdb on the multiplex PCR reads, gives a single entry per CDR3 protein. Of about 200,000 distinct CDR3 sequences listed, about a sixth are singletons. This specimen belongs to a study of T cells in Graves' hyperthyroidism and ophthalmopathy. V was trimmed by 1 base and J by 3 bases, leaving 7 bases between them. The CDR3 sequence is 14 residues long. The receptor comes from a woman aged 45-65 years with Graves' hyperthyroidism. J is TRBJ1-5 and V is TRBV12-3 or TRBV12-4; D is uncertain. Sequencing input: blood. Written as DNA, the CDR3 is TGTGCCAGCAGTTTAGAAGTTTCCAATCAGCCCCAGCATTTT. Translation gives CASSLEVSNQPQHF.